These 17 T cell receptor beta chains were all obtained from the same sample, sequenced in a study of technical replicates of blood from a few donors. Generated by immunoSEQ multiplex PCR, the TCRdb table keeps only in-frame clones and is missing some. This table has about 70,000 clones, approximately 84% appearing once. The sequenced sample was PBMCs. The source is a human donor in good health. Some clones in this sample may be carry-over from other donors' samples.

V usage is TRBV30 and J usage is TRBJ2-1; D is possibly TRBD2 (6 bases). CDR1 and CDR2 (germline): GTSNPN, SVGIG (reference sequence). There are 13 residues in the CDR3. The V and J ends lost 4 bases and 2 bases respectively, with 9 bases between them. CDR3 bases: TGTGCCTGGAATAGCGGAACCTACAATGAGCAGTTCTTC. Amino acids: CAWNSGTYNEQFF.

This chain connects TRBV6-6 to TRBJ2-5; D call uncertain. CDR1 and CDR2 (germline): MNHNY, SVGAGI (reference sequence). This CDR3 has 12 residues. Trimming removed 5 bases from V and 5 bases from J, with 9 bases in between. The CDR3 loop is CASSTPRETQYF. CDR3 bases: TGTGCCAGCAGTACCCCCCGGGAGACCCAGTACTTC.

The chain recombines TRBV5-6 with TRBJ1-5, with D perhaps matching TRBD1 (6 bases). V was shortened by 1 base and J by 4 bases, with 12 bases between the two germline ends. Germline V gives CDR1 SGHDT, CDR2 YYEEEE. The CDR3 extends over 15 amino acids. CDR3 nucleotides: TGTGCCAGCAGCTTGAACGGGGGGGCTAATCAGCCCCAGCATTTT. It specifies CASSLNGGANQPQHF.

This clone appeared a few times. This sequence joins TRBV12-2 and TRBJ2-2; TRBD2 is the table's D call and was not checked against the DNA. TRBV12-2 is deemed a pseudogene. CDR3 size: 17 residues. This CDR3 is CASRLPRGGSGTGELFF. The DNA for the CDR3 is TGTGCAAGTCGCTTACCCCGTGGGGGGTCGGGCACCGGGGAGCTGTTTTTT.

The gene calls are TRBV7-2 and TRBJ1-2; 7 bases are a match to TRBD1. With 1 base clipped from V and 4 bases from J, the junction kept 3 bases outside the gene matches. The CDR3 length is 14 residues. Germline V gene lookup returns CDR1 SGHTA and CDR2 FQGNSA. CDR3 in amino acids: CASSLGGQSYGYTF. CDR3 nucleotide sequence: TGTGCCAGCAGCTTAGGGGGACAGAGCTATGGCTACACCTTC.

The chain has TRBV5-1 and TRBJ2-3; 9 nucleotides agree with TRBD1. V lost 3 bases and J lost 4; bases outside the gene matches: 3. The germline gives CDR1 SGHRS, CDR2 YFSETQ. The CDR3 has 14 residues. The CDR3, as DNA: TGCGCCAGCAGCTCGAGACAGGGGGCAGATACGCAGTATTTT. Residues: CASSSRQGADTQYF. Using reference TRBV5-1 and TRBJ2-3 for the parts outside the CDR3, the full variable domain is KAGVTQTPRYLIKTRGQQVTLSCSPISGHRSVSWYQQTPGQGLQFLFEYFSETQRNKGNFPGRFSGRQFSNSRSEMNVSTLELGDSALYLCASSSRQGADTQYFGPGTRLTVL.

V is TRBV5-4 and J is TRBJ2-3; TRBD2 matches at 13 bases. J lost 5 bases, V lost 1 base, and 7 bases had no gene match. CDR1 SGHNT and CDR2 YYREEE come from the germline V gene (reference sequence). The CDR3 has 17 amino acids. The CDR3 protein is CASSLKTSGRAIDTQYF. The CDR3 nucleotides read TGTGCCAGCAGCTTGAAAACTAGCGGGAGGGCCATAGATACGCAGTATTTT.

The chain joins TRBV9 to TRBJ1-2, with D perhaps TRBD1 (6 bases). The CDR3 has 14 residues. V was clipped by 3 bases and J by 8 bases, with 17 bases between them. Germline V CDR1 and CDR2: SGDLS, YYNGEE. CDR3 coding DNA: TGTGCCAGCAGCGCCCAGTGGCAGGGGAGAGGCTACACCTTC. It is translated as CASSAQWQGRGYTF.

V and J are TRBV4-3 and TRBJ2-1, with 7 bases lining up with TRBD2. With V trimmed by 3 bases and J by 4 bases, 12 bases remained unmatched. Germline loops: CDR1 LGHNA, CDR2 YSLEER. The CDR3 loop spans 17 amino acids. The CDR3 bases are TGCGCCAGCAGCCAGGAAACAAGCGGGACTTTTTACAATGAGCAGTTCTTC. This encodes CASSQETSGTFYNEQFF.

This clone has only one observation. J is TRBJ2-7 and V is TRBV9; tentatively, D is TRBD1 (5 bases). Trimming removed 3 bases from V and 4 bases from J, with 17 bases in between. Looked up from germline, CDR1 is SGDLS and CDR2 is YYNGEE. This CDR3 comprises 15 residues. The CDR3, as DNA: TGTGCCAGCAGCGCCACAGGTTCTTTCGGTTACGAGCAGTACTTC. It encodes CASSATGSFGYEQYF.

V gene TRBV5-4 combines with J gene TRBJ2-3; 8 bases are shared with TRBD2. The V gene end was trimmed by 0 bases and the J gene end by 2 bases; junction bases not matched to a gene: 5. CDR3 length: 16 amino acids. In germline, CDR1 is SGHNT, CDR2 YYREEE (reference sequence). In nucleotides, the CDR3 is TGTGCCAGCAGCTTGGCCGGGACTAGGGCCACAGATACGCAGTATTTT. This sequence encodes CASSLAGTRATDTQYF.

The V gene is TRBV5-1, the J gene TRBJ2-2; 7 nucleotides align to TRBD1. This CDR3 contains 13 residues. Germline loops: CDR1 SGHRS, CDR2 YFSETQ. V gave up 4 bases and J gave up 6 bases; unmatched junction bases: 3. The CDR3 region has the DNA TGCGCCAGCAGCGTCCAGGGGGCCGGGGAGCTGTTTTTT. It codes for CASSVQGAGELFF.

In nucleotides, the CDR3 is TGTGCCAGCAGTTTATTAGGGGGCAACACTGAAGCTTTCTTT. This encodes CASSLLGGNTEAFF. This chain connects TRBV27 to TRBJ1-1, with 7 bases fitting TRBD1. Trimming at V came to 1 base and at J to 2 bases, leaving 1 base not matched to a gene. CDR3 length equals 14 residues. Looked up from germline, CDR1 is MNHEY and CDR2 is SMNVEV (reference sequence).

This clone was counted a few times. The genes are TRBV4-2 and TRBJ1-6; a weak D match, TRBD1 (6 bases). V gave up 2 bases and J gave up 13 bases, with 15 bases separating them. This CDR3 has 14 amino acids. Germline V gene lookup returns CDR1 LGHNA and CDR2 YNFKEQ. The CDR3 sequence is CASSQRDTAYPLHF. In DNA, the CDR3 is TGTGCCAGCAGCCAACGGGACACCGCTTATCCCCTCCACTTT.

This chain connects TRBV29-1 to TRBJ1-2; 11 nucleotides match TRBD1. After removal of 6 bases from V and 8 bases from J, the junction contained 5 bases not matched to a gene. The CDR3 runs 12 residues. The germline gives CDR1 SQVTM, CDR2 ANQGSEA. The CDR3 reads CSVGQGAQGYTF. Here the CDR3 DNA reads TGCAGCGTAGGACAGGGGGCGCAAGGCTACACCTTC.

This CDR3 is CASTPGGRESLLFF. As DNA, the CDR3 is TGTGCCAGCACTCCAGGAGGGCGGGAATCTTTGCTGTTTTTT. This chain connects TRBV2 to TRBJ2-2, with D perhaps TRBD2 (6 bases). This CDR3 comprises 14 residues. Trimming left V 7 bases short and J 13 bases short, with 22 bases between. CDR1 and CDR2 from the germline V gene are SNHLY and FYNNEI.

The genes are TRBV16 and TRBJ1-1, with unresolved D. CDR3 length equals 14 residues. CDR1 and CDR2 from the germline V gene are KGHSY and FQNENV. Deletions cut 0 bases from V and 11 bases from J, with 16 bases between. The CDR3 nucleotides are TGTGCCAGCAGCCAATCCGCCGCGGAACGCTCGGCTTTCTTT. Protein: CASSQSAAERSAFF. The full variable domain, with the rest looked up from reference TRBV16 and TRBJ1-1, is GEEVAQTPKHLVRGEGQKAKLYCAPIKGHSYVFWYQQVLKNEFKFLISFQNENVFDETGMPKERFSAKCLPNSPCSLEIQATKLEDSAVYFCASSQSAAERSAFFGQGTRLTVV.